The clone carrying this T cell receptor (beta chain) was observed a few times. The antigen is undetermined. The data derive from a study of T cells in Graves' hyperthyroidism and ophthalmopathy. Diagnoses were established using clinical symptoms, serum thyroxine and TRAb, thyroid ultrasound and orbital computed tomography. Findings of the study overall: Most thyroid-expanded clonotypes above 0.001 were also found in blood. The model anticipated ophthalmopathy a median 6.5 months pre-onset.

TCR beta CDR3 sequences were amplified from RNA transcripts. The HTBI primer set served for first-round RT-PCR of the TCR CDR3. Using its own MiXCR run on the multiplex PCR reads, TCRdb lists one record per CDR3 protein. The sample records 500,000 to 800,000 distinct CDR3 sequences, approximately 42% being singletons. Germline CDR1 and CDR2: MGHDK and SYGVNS. V lost 6 bases and J 0 bases, leaving 24 bases between the germline ends. There are 20 residues in the CDR3. The gene calls are TRBV25-1 and TRBJ2-6; tentative D call: TRBD1 (6 bases). The source of this sequence is an adult man with Graves' disease, either hyperthyroidism or ophthalmopathy (not recorded which). The sequenced material came from peripheral blood or thyroid tissue (not recorded which). CDR3 nucleotide sequence: TGTGCCAGCAGCCAAGAGGGGGACACCTATGCCAACTCTGGGGCCAACGTCCTGACTTTC. This gives the protein CASSQEGDTYANSGANVLTF.